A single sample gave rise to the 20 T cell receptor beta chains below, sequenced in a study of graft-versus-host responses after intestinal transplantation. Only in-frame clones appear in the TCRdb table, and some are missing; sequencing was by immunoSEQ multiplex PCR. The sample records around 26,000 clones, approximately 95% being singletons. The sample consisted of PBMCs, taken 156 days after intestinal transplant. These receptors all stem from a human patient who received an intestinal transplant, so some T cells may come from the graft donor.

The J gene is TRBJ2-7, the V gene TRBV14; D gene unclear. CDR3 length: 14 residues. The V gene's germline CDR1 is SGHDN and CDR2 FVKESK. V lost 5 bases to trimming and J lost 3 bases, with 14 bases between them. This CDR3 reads CASSFLPTNYEQYF. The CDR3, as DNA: TGTGCCAGCAGCTTCTTACCGACCAACTACGAGCAGTACTTC.

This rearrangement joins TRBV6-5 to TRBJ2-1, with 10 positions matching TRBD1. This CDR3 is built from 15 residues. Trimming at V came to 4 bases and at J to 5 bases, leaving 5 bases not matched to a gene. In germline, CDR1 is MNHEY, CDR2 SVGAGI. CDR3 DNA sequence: TGTGCCAGCAGTTCGACAGGGGGCGCTCACAATGAGCAGTTCTTC. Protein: CASSSTGGAHNEQFF.

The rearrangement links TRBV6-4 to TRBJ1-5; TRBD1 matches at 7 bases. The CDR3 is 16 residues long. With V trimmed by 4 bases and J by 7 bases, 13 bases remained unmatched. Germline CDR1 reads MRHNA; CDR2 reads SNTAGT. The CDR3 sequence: CASSGKTGGGGQPQHF. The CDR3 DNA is TGTGCCAGCAGTGGAAAGACAGGAGGGGGCGGGCAGCCCCAGCATTTT.

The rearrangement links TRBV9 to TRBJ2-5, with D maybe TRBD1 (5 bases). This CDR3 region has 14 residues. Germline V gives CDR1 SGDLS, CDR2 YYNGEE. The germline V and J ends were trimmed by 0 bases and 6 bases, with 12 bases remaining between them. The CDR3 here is CASSVDAGLKTQYF. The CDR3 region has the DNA TGTGCCAGCAGCGTAGACGCAGGGCTAAAGACCCAGTACTTC.

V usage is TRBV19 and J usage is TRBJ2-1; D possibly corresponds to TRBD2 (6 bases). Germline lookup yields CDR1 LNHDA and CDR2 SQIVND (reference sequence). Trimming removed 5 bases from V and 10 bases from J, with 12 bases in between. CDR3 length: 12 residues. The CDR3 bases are TGTGCCAGTAGTGAGGACTACACCGAGCAGTTCTTC. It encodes CASSEDYTEQFF.

The CDR3 region has the DNA TGTGCCAGCAGCCCCTGGACTAGCGGGCTTGGGGAGACCCAGTACTTC. This codes for CASSPWTSGLGETQYF. The chain has TRBV28 and TRBJ2-5, with TRBD2 identical over 11 bases. This CDR3 comprises 16 residues. Germline CDR1 and CDR2: MDHEN and SYDVKM. V dropped 6 bases and J dropped 5; count of bases not matched to a gene: 11. Full variable domain (remainder filled in from reference TRBV28 and TRBJ2-5): DVKVTQSSRYLVKRTGEKVFLECVQDMDHENMFWYRQDPGLGLRLIYFSYDVKMKEKGDIPEGYSVSREKKERFSLILESASTNQTSMYLCASSPWTSGLGETQYFGPGTRLLVL.

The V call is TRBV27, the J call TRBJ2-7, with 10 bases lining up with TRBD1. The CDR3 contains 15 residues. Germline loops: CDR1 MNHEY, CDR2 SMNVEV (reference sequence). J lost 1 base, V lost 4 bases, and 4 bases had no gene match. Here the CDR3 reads CASSWGQGSSYEQYF. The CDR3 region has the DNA TGTGCCAGCAGTTGGGGACAGGGGAGTTCCTACGAGCAGTACTTC.

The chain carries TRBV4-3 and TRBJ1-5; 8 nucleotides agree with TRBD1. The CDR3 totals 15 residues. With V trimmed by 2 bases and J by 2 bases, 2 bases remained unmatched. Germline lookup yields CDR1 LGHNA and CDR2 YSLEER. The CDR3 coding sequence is TGCGCCAGCAGCCAACAGACAGGGGGCAATCAGCCCCAGCATTTT. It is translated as CASSQQTGGNQPQHF.

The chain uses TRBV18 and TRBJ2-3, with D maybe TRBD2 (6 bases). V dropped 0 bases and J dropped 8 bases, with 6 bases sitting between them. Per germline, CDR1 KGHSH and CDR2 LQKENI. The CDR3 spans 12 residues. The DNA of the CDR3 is TGTGCCAGCTCACCACCGGGGGGTACGCAGTATTTT. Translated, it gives CASSPPGGTQYF.

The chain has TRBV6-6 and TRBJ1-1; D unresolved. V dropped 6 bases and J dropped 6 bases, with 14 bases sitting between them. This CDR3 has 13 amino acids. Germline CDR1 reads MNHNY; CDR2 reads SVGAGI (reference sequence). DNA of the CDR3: TGTGCCAGCAGCAACTACCTGAGTTCTGAAGCTTTCTTT. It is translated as CASSNYLSSEAFF.

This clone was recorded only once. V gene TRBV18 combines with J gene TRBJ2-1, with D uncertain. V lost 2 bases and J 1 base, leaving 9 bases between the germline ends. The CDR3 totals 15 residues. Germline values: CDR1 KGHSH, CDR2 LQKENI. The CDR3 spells CASSPVRRSYNEQFF. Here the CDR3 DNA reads TGTGCCAGCTCACCAGTACGGCGATCCTACAATGAGCAGTTCTTC.

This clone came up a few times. The CDR3: CAFKKTGDRDSNQPQHF. The CDR3 bases are TGCGCCTTCAAAAAAACCGGGGACAGAGATAGCAATCAGCCCCAGCATTTT. V usage is TRBV23-1 and J usage is TRBJ1-5; 7 bases line up with TRBD1. TRBV23-1 is assigned to the ORF class and has an uncertain function. Trimming took 11 bases from V and 0 from J; bases not matched to a gene: 16. This CDR3 is 17 amino acids long.

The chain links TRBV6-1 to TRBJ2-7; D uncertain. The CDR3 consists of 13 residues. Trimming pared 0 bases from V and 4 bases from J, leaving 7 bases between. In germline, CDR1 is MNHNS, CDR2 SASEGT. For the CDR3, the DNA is TGTGCCAGCAGTGAAGCGGGGTCGTACGAGCAGTACTTC. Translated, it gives CASSEAGSYEQYF.

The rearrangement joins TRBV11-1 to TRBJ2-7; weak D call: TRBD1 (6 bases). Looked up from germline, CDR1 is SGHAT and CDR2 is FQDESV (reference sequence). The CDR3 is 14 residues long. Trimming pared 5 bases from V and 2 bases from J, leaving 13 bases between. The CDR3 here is CASSPLTGAYEQYF. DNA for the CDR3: TGTGCCAGCAGCCCACTGACAGGAGCCTACGAGCAGTACTTC.

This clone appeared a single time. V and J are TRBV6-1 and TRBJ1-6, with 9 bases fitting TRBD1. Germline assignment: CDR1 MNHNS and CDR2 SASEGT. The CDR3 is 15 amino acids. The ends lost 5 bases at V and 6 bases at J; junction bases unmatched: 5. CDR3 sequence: CASSLDRGFNSPLHF. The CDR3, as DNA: TGTGCCAGCAGTCTAGACAGGGGGTTTAATTCACCCCTCCACTTT.

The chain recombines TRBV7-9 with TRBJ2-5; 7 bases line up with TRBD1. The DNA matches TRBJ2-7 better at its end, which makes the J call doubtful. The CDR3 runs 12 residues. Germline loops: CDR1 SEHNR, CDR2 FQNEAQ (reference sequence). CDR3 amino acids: CASRQGSSEQYF. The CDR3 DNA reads TGTGCCAGCAGACAGGGGTCGAGCGAGCAGTACTTC.

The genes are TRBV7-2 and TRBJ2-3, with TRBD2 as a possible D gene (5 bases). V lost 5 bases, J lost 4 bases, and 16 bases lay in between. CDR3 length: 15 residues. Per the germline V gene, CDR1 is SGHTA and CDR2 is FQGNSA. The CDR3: CASSLLGGSADTQYF. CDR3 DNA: TGTGCCAGCAGCCTCCTAGGCGGTAGCGCAGATACGCAGTATTTT.

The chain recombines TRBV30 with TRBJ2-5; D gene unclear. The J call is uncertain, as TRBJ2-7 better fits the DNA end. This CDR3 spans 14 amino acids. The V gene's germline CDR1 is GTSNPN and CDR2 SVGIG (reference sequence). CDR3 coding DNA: TGTGCCTGGAGTGTTGTCCTCATCCCCTACGAGCAGTACTTC. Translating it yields CAWSVVLIPYEQYF.

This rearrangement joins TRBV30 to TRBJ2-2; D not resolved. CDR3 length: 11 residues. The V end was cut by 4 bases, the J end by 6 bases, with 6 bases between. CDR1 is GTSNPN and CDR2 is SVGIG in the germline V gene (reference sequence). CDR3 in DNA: TGTGCCTGGAATCTCGCCGGGGAGCTGTTTTTT. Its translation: CAWNLAGELFF.

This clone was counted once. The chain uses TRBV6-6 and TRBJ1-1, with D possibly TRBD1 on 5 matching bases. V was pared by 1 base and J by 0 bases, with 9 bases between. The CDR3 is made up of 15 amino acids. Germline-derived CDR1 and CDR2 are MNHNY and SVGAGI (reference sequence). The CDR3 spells CASSYYRDLNTEAFF. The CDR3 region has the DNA TGTGCCAGCAGTTACTATCGGGACCTGAACACTGAAGCTTTCTTT.